These T cell receptor beta chains were read from a single sample in a study of T-cell memory formation after mild COVID-19. TCRdb analysed the 5' RACE reads with MiXCR anew, one entry per CDR3 protein. The sample yields about 290,000 distinct CDR3 sequences, about a sixth seen once. Sample: PBMCs or a T cell subset sorted from them (not recorded which). All receptors come from a man aged 18 to 30 who had mild COVID-19 (a few samples of this study predate the infection). Cell type and time point are not known. Each CDR3 is given with its conserved first and last residue. A D gene is named only where the DNA matches it firmly. Not every row has a clone size; where given, it reads once, few, many or a size class.

d_call	v_call	clone_size	j_call	cdr3_nt	cdr3_aa
TRBD2	TRBV20-1	few	TRBJ2-5	TGCAGTGCTAGAGCCTTCGATTTATGGGCTAGCGGGGGGGCGGAGACCCAGTACTTC	CSARAFDLWASGGAETQYF
.	TRBV12-3/TRBV12-4	.	TRBJ2-3	TGTGCCAGCAGTGCAGACCCTCCAGATACGCAGTATTTT	CASSADPPDTQYF
TRBD1	TRBV4-1	.	TRBJ1-2	TGCGCCAGCAGCCCTCGGACAGGGCCTAACTATGGCTACACCTTC	CASSPRTGPNYGYTF
.	TRBV6-1	.	TRBJ1-6	TGTGCCAGCAGGGACAGACCTAATTCACCCCTCCACTTT	CASRDRPNSPLHF
TRBD2	TRBV12-3/TRBV12-4	few	TRBJ2-1	TGTGCCAGCAGACTAGCGACTTACGACAATGAGCAGTTCTTC	CASRLATYDNEQFF
TRBD2	TRBV29-1	many	TRBJ2-1	TGCAGCGTTGTTTGGACTAGCGGGGGCAATGAGCAGTTCTTC	CSVVWTSGGNEQFF
.	TRBV20-1	few	TRBJ2-2	TGCAGTGCTAGAGATGTCGGGGGCACCGGGGAGCTGTTTTTT	CSARDVGGTGELFF
.	TRBV6-5	.	TRBJ2-3	TGTGCCAGCAGTTACTCTCATAGCACAGATACGCAGTATTTT	CASSYSHSTDTQYF
TRBD1	TRBV12-3/TRBV12-4	few	TRBJ2-6	TGTGCCAGCAGTTTACAGGGGGACGTCCTGACTTTC	CASSLQGDVLTF
TRBD1	TRBV4-3	many	TRBJ2-3	TGCGCCAGCAGCCAAGAAGGGGACAGGGAGGGCCCAGATACGCAGTATTTT	CASSQEGDREGPDTQYF
.	TRBV10-3	.	TRBJ2-5	TGTGCCATCAGCGGATCCGGGGCCGAAGAGACCCAGTACTTC	CAISGSGAEETQYF
TRBD1	TRBV7-3	.	TRBJ2-5	TGTGCCAGCAGCTTGGGACAGGCCTTAGGGATCCAGTACTTC	CASSLGQALGIQYF
.	TRBV20-1	few	TRBJ2-1	TGCAGTGCTAAGGCTAGGGGTTTTTCCAATGAGCAGTTCTTC	CSAKARGFSNEQFF
.	TRBV4-1	.	TRBJ2-3	TGCGCCAGCAGCCAGGAGGGGGCGGTGAGGGTCACGCAGTATTTT	CASSQEGAVRVTQYF
.	TRBV7-2	few	TRBJ2-3	TGTGCCAGCAGCCCCTTCGAGGCCCGAGATACGCAGTATTTT	CASSPFEARDTQYF
TRBD1	TRBV4-3	few	TRBJ2-7	TGCGCCAGCAGCCAGGTCCCGGGACAGGGGGTTTACGAGCAGTACTTC	CASSQVPGQGVYEQYF
.	TRBV4-3	many	TRBJ1-1	TGCGCCAGCAGCCAAGATTGGGGCACTGAAGCTTTCTTT	CASSQDWGTEAFF